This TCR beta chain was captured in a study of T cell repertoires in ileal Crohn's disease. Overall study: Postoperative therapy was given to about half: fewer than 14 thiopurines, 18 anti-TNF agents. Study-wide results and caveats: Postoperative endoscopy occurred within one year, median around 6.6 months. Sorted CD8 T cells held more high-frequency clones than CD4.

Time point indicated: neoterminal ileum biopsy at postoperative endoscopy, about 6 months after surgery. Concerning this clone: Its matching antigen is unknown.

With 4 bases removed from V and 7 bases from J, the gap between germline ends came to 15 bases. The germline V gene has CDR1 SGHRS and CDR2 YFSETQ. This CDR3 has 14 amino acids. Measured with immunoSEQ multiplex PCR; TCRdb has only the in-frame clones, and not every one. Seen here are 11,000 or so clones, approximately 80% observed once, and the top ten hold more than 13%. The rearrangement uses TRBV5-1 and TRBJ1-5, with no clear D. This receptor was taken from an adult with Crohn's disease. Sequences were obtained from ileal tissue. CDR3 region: CASSPGVGWQPQHF. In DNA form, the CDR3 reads TGCGCCAGCAGCCCCGGGGTAGGGTGGCAGCCCCAGCATTTT.